The present T cell receptor beta chain was sequenced within a study of shared clonotypes between healthy human individuals. The study, taken as a whole, reports: Clonotype sharing among donors was expected to depend on sequencing depth. What limited the represented genetic and exposure-history diversity was the small number of donors. When naive CD4 clonotypes were compared across a few donors, 5% to 5.5% were shared.

Sequencing used immunoSEQ multiplex PCR; TCRdb keeps in-frame clones, though not all of them. Here the sample spans around 1,000,000 clones, 60% to 85% being singletons. The CDR3 is 16 amino acids. Germline CDR1 reads SGHRS; CDR2 reads YFSETQ. The ends were cut back, 6 bases at V and 2 bases at J, with 18 bases in the middle. Details on this clone: The antigen remains unidentified.

This TCR was sampled from a man younger than 35 in good health. Some clones in this sample may be carry-over from other donors' samples. The sequenced sample consisted of memory CD4+ T cells from PBMCs. Subset indicated: CD45RA-negative fraction. The rearrangement uses TRBV5-1 and TRBJ2-1, with D unresolved. The CDR3 region is CASTLAGVRTYNEQFF. The CDR3 DNA reads TGCGCCAGCACCCTGGCCGGCGTGCGAACCTACAATGAGCAGTTCTTC.